This TCR beta chain was captured by sequencing in a study of vaccination and CD4 T cells after COVID-19. Study as a whole: Diagnosis preceded the drawing of post-COVID samples by a median approximately 110 days (range 35 to 161).

The table lists this clonotype with a count of one. No antigen is known for it. At one end, the junction sequence differs from germline, possibly due to a read error. Indicated treatment: approximately 9-day PBMC culture with coronavirus spike peptide pools or control peptides (ViraFEST assay). Samples of CD4+ T cells were obtained from the unexposed donor before the COVID-19 pandemic (2011-2018). Four cold-coronavirus spikes and SARS-CoV-2 S/N were the probes applied, cells permitting, to CD4+ T cells from unexposed donors. The CDR3 is made up of 12 amino acids. CDR1 WSHSY and CDR2 SAAADI come from the germline V gene. With the Oncomine TCR Beta short-read assay, DNA from cultured CD4+ T cells was sequenced. TCRdb called the PCR reads again in MiXCR, with one record for every CDR3 protein. The sample lists roughly 2,200 distinct CDR3 sequences; 18% were seen once.

The source of this sequence is a human donor in good health. V is TRBV10-2 and J is TRBJ1-2, with D perhaps TRBD1 (5 bases). The sample comprised CD4+ T cells from blood, cultured in vitro. As DNA, the CDR3 is TGCGCCAGCAGGACAGACGCCTATAGCTACACCTTC. Encoded protein: CASRTDAYSYTF.